This T cell receptor (beta chain) was identified during a study of shared T cell receptors in the human thymus. Germline V gene data show CDR1 as SGHDT and CDR2 as YYEEEE. V was clipped by 4 bases and J by 3 bases, with 17 bases between them. There are 15 residues in the CDR3. Using immunoSEQ multiplex PCR, the repertoire was profiled, and TCRdb retains in-frame clones only, with some absent. This sample carries approximately 400,000 clones, around 93% of them seen once, and the ten largest clones take approximately 0.018%. The sequence came from a human donor. The genes are TRBV5-6 and TRBJ2-7; no firm D call. Sequenced input: thymocytes. The CDR3 sequence: CASSLRLPGYYEQYF. CDR3 nucleotide sequence: TGTGCCAGCAGCCTTCGTCTTCCAGGCTACTACGAGCAGTACTTC. Full variable domain (remainder filled in from reference TRBV5-6 and TRBJ2-7): DAGVTQSPTHLIKTRGQQVTLRCSPKSGHDTVSWYQQALGQGPQFIFQYYEEEERQRGNFPDRFSGHQFPNYSSELNVNALLLGDSALYLCASSLRLPGYYEQYFGPGTRLTVT.